The rows below give T cell receptor beta chains drawn from one sample of a study of T cell responses to AZD1222 COVID-19 vaccine. The protocol was immunoSEQ multiplex PCR, while the TCRdb copy is restricted to in-frame clones and leaves out a portion. The data contain 120,000 to 150,000 clones, 91% of them singletons. The specimen was peripheral blood, collected 28 days after the second dose of the MenACWY control vaccine. The receptor set was obtained from an adult who received the MenACWY meningococcal vaccine as a control. The CDR3 runs from the conserved cysteine through the conserved F or W. The D gene is left open where the match is weak. Size tells how often a clone was seen (once, few, many) or the class of an expanded clone, and some rows leave it out.

V: TRBV2; D: .; J: TRBJ1-3; size: .; CDR3: CASTPPPSYSGNTIYF; DNA: TGTGCCAGCACCCCTCCCCCCAGCTACTCTGGAAACACCATATATTTT
V: TRBV29-1; D: TRBD2; J: TRBJ2-5; size: .; CDR3: CSVALTSVETQYF; DNA: TGCAGCGTTGCCCTGACTAGCGTGGAGACCCAGTACTTC
V: TRBV28; D: .; J: TRBJ1-1; size: .; CDR3: CASSLYFSATEAFF; DNA: TGTGCCAGCAGTCTCTACTTCAGTGCCACTGAAGCTTTCTTT
V: TRBV19; D: TRBD2; J: TRBJ2-1; size: .; CDR3: CASSPSGGHYNEQFF; DNA: TGTGCCAGTAGTCCCAGCGGGGGCCACTACAATGAGCAGTTCTTC
V: TRBV12-3/TRBV12-4; D: .; J: TRBJ1-2; size: .; CDR3: CASSTGAGYTF; DNA: TGTGCCAGCAGTACTGGGGCCGGCTACACCTTC
V: TRBV19; D: .; J: TRBJ1-4; size: .; CDR3: CASSMGIANEKLFF; DNA: TGTGCCAGTAGTATGGGCATAGCGAATGAAAAACTGTTTTTT
V: TRBV19; D: .; J: TRBJ1-5; size: .; CDR3: CASSPSRILSNQPQHF; DNA: TGTGCCAGTAGCCCCTCCAGGATACTTAGCAATCAGCCCCAGCATTTT
V: TRBV6-2/TRBV6-3; D: .; J: TRBJ2-7; size: .; CDR3: CASSPHYEQYF; DNA: TGTGCCAGCAGCCCCCACTACGAGCAGTACTTC
V: TRBV9; D: TRBD1; J: TRBJ1-1; size: .; CDR3: CASSRGTGSEAFF; DNA: TGTGCCAGCAGCAGAGGGACAGGGAGTGAAGCTTTCTTT
V: TRBV5-1; D: .; J: TRBJ1-1; size: .; CDR3: CASSLVPGADTEAFF; DNA: TGCGCCAGCAGCTTGGTACCAGGGGCGGACACTGAAGCTTTCTTT
V: TRBV6-2/TRBV6-3; D: TRBD1; J: TRBJ1-5; size: .; CDR3: CASSKARRDSFDQPQHF; DNA: TGTGCCAGCAGCAAAGCCCGCCGGGACAGCTTCGATCAGCCCCAGCATTTT
V: TRBV7-8; D: .; J: TRBJ2-2; size: .; CDR3: CASSSVVNTGELFF; DNA: TGTGCCAGCAGCTCAGTAGTGAACACCGGGGAGCTGTTTTTT
V: TRBV6-4; D: TRBD2; J: TRBJ2-2; size: .; CDR3: CASKAGGTGELFF; DNA: TGTGCCAGCAAAGCGGGGGGCACCGGGGAGCTGTTTTTT
V: TRBV27; D: .; J: TRBJ2-3; size: .; CDR3: CASSGRATGTQYF; DNA: TGTGCCAGCAGTGGCCGGGCCACAGGTACGCAGTATTTT
V: TRBV4-3; D: TRBD2; J: TRBJ2-1; size: .; CDR3: CASSQALASGLAGGSYNEQFF; DNA: TGCGCCAGCAGCCAAGCCCTCGCCTCCGGACTAGCGGGAGGGTCCTACAATGAGCAGTTCTTC
V: TRBV28; D: TRBD1; J: TRBJ1-2; size: .; CDR3: CASSLPQGGSYGYTF; DNA: TGTGCCAGCAGTTTGCCACAGGGGGGGAGCTATGGCTACACCTTC
V: TRBV4-3; D: .; J: TRBJ1-4; size: .; CDR3: CASSGVGEGNEKLFF; DNA: TGCGCCAGCAGCGGAGTAGGGGAAGGAAATGAAAAACTGTTTTTT
V: TRBV12-3/TRBV12-4; D: .; J: TRBJ1-1; size: .; CDR3: CASRGGYTEAFF; DNA: TGTGCCAGCAGGGGGGGCTACACTGAAGCTTTCTTT
V: TRBV2; D: .; J: TRBJ2-7; size: .; CDR3: CASTDIPALSYEQYF; DNA: TGTGCCAGCACCGACATTCCAGCCTTGTCCTACGAGCAGTACTTC
V: TRBV24-1; D: .; J: TRBJ1-2; size: .; CDR3: CATSDFKLGAGSANYGYTF; DNA: TGTGCCACCAGTGATTTTAAACTGGGGGCGGGCAGCGCTAACTATGGCTACACCTTC
V: TRBV5-8; D: TRBD1; J: TRBJ1-6; size: .; CDR3: CASSLGEGQGLNSPLHF; DNA: TGTGCCAGCAGCTTGGGAGAGGGACAGGGGCTTAATTCACCCCTCCACTTT
V: TRBV7-8; D: .; J: TRBJ2-1; size: .; CDR3: CASSLAGHNEQFF; DNA: TGTGCCAGCAGCTTAGCGGGCCACAATGAGCAGTTCTTC
V: TRBV6-5; D: TRBD1; J: TRBJ2-7; size: .; CDR3: CASSYAGQDYEQYF; DNA: TGTGCCAGCAGTTACGCCGGACAGGACTACGAGCAGTACTTC
V: TRBV19; D: TRBD1; J: TRBJ1-2; size: .; CDR3: CASGGQGADYGYTF; DNA: TGTGCCAGCGGTGGACAGGGGGCAGACTATGGCTACACCTTC
V: TRBV19; D: .; J: TRBJ1-1; size: .; CDR3: CASSIRGHTEAFF; DNA: TGTGCCAGTAGTATTCGGGGGCACACTGAAGCTTTCTTT
V: TRBV19; D: .; J: TRBJ1-4; size: .; CDR3: CATSNLPPGEKLFF; DNA: TGTGCCACCTCTAACCTGCCCCCGGGTGAAAAACTGTTTTTT
V: TRBV10-3; D: .; J: TRBJ1-6; size: .; CDR3: CAIRGSDSPLHF; DNA: TGTGCCATCAGGGGGTCGGATTCACCCCTCCACTTT
V: TRBV19; D: TRBD2; J: TRBJ2-3; size: .; CDR3: CASSPSGISTDTQYF; DNA: TGTGCCAGTAGTCCTAGCGGGATAAGCACAGATACGCAGTATTTT
V: TRBV29-1; D: .; J: TRBJ1-3; size: .; CDR3: CSVDLDSSGNTIYF; DNA: TGCAGCGTTGATCTGGACAGCTCTGGAAACACCATATATTTT
V: TRBV12-3/TRBV12-4; D: .; J: TRBJ1-2; size: .; CDR3: CASSYGKSGYTF; DNA: TGTGCCAGCAGTTACGGGAAAAGTGGCTACACCTTC
V: TRBV5-6; D: TRBD2; J: TRBJ2-7; size: .; CDR3: CASRELAVDDYEQYF; DNA: TGTGCCAGCAGGGAACTAGCGGTCGACGATTACGAGCAGTACTTC
V: TRBV4-1; D: .; J: TRBJ2-3; size: once; CDR3: CASSQVGESTDTQYF; DNA: TGCGCCAGCAGCCAAGTGGGAGAAAGCACAGATACGCAGTATTTT
V: TRBV19; D: TRBD2; J: TRBJ2-5; size: .; CDR3: CASNPAGGSGETQYF; DNA: TGTGCCAGTAACCCCGCGGGGGGGAGTGGAGAGACCCAGTACTTC
V: TRBV7-8; D: .; J: TRBJ2-3; size: .; CDR3: CASSPISFTDTQYF; DNA: TGTGCCAGCAGCCCTATATCCTTTACAGATACGCAGTATTTT
V: TRBV29-1; D: .; J: TRBJ2-7; size: .; CDR3: CSAADGYYEQYF; DNA: TGCAGCGCCGCGGACGGATACTACGAGCAGTACTTC
V: TRBV28; D: .; J: TRBJ2-2; size: once; CDR3: CASSLVQDPHGELFF; DNA: TGTGCCAGCAGTTTAGTTCAGGACCCTCACGGGGAGCTGTTTTTT
V: TRBV5-5; D: .; J: TRBJ2-6; size: .; CDR3: CASSLDQEGAGANVLTF; DNA: TGTGCCAGCAGCTTGGACCAAGAGGGTGCTGGGGCCAACGTCCTGACTTTC
V: TRBV7-7; D: .; J: TRBJ2-5; size: .; CDR3: CASSLGGGVGETQYF; DNA: TGTGCTAGCAGCTTAGGAGGGGGCGTTGGGGAGACCCAGTACTTC
V: TRBV6-5; D: .; J: TRBJ2-7; size: .; CDR3: CASSFIGGASYEQYF; DNA: TGTGCCAGCAGTTTCATTGGGGGCGCCAGTTACGAGCAGTACTTC
V: TRBV18; D: .; J: TRBJ2-2; size: once; CDR3: CASSSTDTYTGELFF; DNA: TGTGCCAGCTCATCGACGGACACCTACACCGGGGAGCTGTTTTTT
V: TRBV6-2/TRBV6-3; D: .; J: TRBJ1-5; size: .; CDR3: CASSYLSGPQHF; DNA: TGTGCCAGCAGTTACTTATCGGGGCCCCAGCATTTT
V: TRBV18; D: .; J: TRBJ1-4; size: .; CDR3: CASSPRGMSNEKLFF; DNA: TGTGCCAGCTCACCACGTGGTATGTCTAATGAAAAACTGTTTTTT
V: TRBV28; D: .; J: TRBJ1-1; size: .; CDR3: CASEKGADTEAFF; DNA: TGTGCCAGCGAGAAGGGCGCCGACACTGAAGCTTTCTTT
V: TRBV30; D: .; J: TRBJ1-5; size: .; CDR3: CAWSSGDYSNQPQHF; DNA: TGTGCCTGGAGTTCTGGCGACTATAGCAATCAGCCCCAGCATTTT
V: TRBV7-6; D: .; J: TRBJ2-6; size: once; CDR3: CASTPRGARESSGANVLTF; DNA: TGTGCCAGCACCCCTCGGGGGGCCAGGGAAAGCTCTGGGGCCAACGTCCTGACTTTC
V: TRBV5-8; D: .; J: TRBJ1-1; size: .; CDR3: CASSFRTANTEAFF; DNA: TGTGCCAGCAGCTTCAGGACAGCGAACACTGAAGCTTTCTTT
V: TRBV19; D: TRBD1; J: TRBJ2-7; size: .; CDR3: CASSISGTGADEQYF; DNA: TGTGCCAGTAGTATATCGGGGACAGGGGCCGACGAGCAGTACTTC
V: TRBV10-3; D: .; J: TRBJ2-3; size: .; CDR3: CALWLDTQYF; DNA: TGTGCCCTCTGGTTAGATACGCAGTATTTT
V: TRBV28; D: TRBD1; J: TRBJ1-5; size: .; CDR3: CASSLRGQGFQPQHF; DNA: TGTGCCAGCAGCCTAAGAGGACAGGGATTTCAGCCCCAGCATTTT
V: TRBV28; D: .; J: TRBJ2-2; size: .; CDR3: CASSKNTGELFF; DNA: TGTGCCAGCAGTAAAAACACCGGGGAGCTGTTTTTT
V: TRBV5-1; D: .; J: TRBJ2-7; size: .; CDR3: CASSLSGHSYEQYF; DNA: TGCGCCAGCAGCTTGAGCGGACACTCCTACGAGCAGTACTTC
V: TRBV28; D: TRBD1; J: TRBJ2-7; size: few; CDR3: CASSRDRVGEQYF; DNA: TGTGCCAGCAGTCGGGACAGGGTGGGCGAGCAGTACTTC
V: TRBV28; D: .; J: TRBJ2-6; size: .; CDR3: CASSPDGAGANVLTF; DNA: TGTGCCAGCAGTCCCGACGGGGCTGGGGCCAACGTCCTGACTTTC
V: TRBV6-6; D: TRBD1; J: TRBJ1-6; size: .; CDR3: CASSRTGSGSYNSPLHF; DNA: TGTGCCAGCAGTCGGACAGGGTCGGGCTCCTATAATTCACCCCTCCACTTT
V: TRBV15; D: .; J: TRBJ1-4; size: once; CDR3: CATSRDRGIGEKLFF; DNA: TGTGCCACCAGCAGAGATCGGGGGATCGGTGAAAAACTGTTTTTT
V: TRBV7-2; D: .; J: TRBJ2-5; size: few; CDR3: CASSLGHKETQYF; DNA: TGTGCCAGCAGCTTAGGTCACAAGGAGACCCAGTACTTC